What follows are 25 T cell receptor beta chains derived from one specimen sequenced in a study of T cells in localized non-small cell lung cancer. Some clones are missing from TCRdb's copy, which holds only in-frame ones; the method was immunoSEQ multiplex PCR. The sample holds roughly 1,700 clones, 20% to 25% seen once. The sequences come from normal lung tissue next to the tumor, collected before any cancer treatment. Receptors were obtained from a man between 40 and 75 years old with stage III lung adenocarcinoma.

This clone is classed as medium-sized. Written as DNA, the CDR3 is TGTGCCAGCAGCCCACCGGGGGGGGATACCTACGAGCAGTACTTC. Translation: CASSPPGGDTYEQYF. The J gene is TRBJ2-7, the V gene TRBV11-3, with 8 bases matching TRBD2. The CDR3 totals 15 residues. V lost 5 bases, J lost 2 bases, and 8 bases stayed unmatched. Germline CDR1 SGHNT, CDR2 YENEEA.

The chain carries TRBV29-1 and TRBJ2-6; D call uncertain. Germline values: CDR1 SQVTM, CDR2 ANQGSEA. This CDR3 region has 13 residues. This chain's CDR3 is CSCWVEGANVLTF. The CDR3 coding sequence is TGCAGTTGCTGGGTGGAAGGGGCCAACGTCCTGACTTTC.

CDR3 in DNA: TGCAGCGTTGGACATAGCCGTACAGATACGCAGTATTTT. Translation: CSVGHSRTDTQYF. The rearrangement links TRBV29-1 to TRBJ2-3, with D unclear. The CDR3 runs to 13 residues. V lost 4 bases and J 3 bases, leaving 11 bases between the germline ends. Germline CDR1 and CDR2: SQVTM and ANQGSEA.

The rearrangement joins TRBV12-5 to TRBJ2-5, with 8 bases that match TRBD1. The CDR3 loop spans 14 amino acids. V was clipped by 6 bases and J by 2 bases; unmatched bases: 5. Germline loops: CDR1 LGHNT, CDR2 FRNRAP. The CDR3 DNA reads TGTGCTAGTGGCAACCGGGACAGGCAAGAGACCCAGTACTTC. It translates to CASGNRDRQETQYF.

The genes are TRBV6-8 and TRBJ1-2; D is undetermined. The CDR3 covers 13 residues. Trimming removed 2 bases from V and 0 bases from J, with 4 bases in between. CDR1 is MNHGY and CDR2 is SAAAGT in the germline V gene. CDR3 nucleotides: TGTGCCAGCAGTTACGACCCTAACTATGGCTACACCTTC. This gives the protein CASSYDPNYGYTF.

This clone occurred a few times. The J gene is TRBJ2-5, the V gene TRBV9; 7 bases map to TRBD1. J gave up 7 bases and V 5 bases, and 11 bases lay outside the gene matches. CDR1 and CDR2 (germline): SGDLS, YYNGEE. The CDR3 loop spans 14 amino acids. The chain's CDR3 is CASRVDRAPGTQYF. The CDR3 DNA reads TGTGCCAGCAGGGTTGACAGGGCGCCGGGGACCCAGTACTTC.

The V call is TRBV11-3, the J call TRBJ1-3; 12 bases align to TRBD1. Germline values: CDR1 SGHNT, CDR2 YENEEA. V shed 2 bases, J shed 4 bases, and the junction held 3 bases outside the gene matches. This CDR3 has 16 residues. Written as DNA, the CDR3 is TGTGCCAGCAGCTTAAGGGGGACAGGGGGCGGAAACACCATATATTTT. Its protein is CASSLRGTGGGNTIYF.

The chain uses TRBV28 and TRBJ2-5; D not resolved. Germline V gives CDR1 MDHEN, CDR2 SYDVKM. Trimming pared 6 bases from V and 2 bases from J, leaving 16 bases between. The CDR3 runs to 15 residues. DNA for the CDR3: TGTGCCAGCAGCTTAGCCCACCGGGCTCAAGAGACCCAGTACTTC. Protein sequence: CASSLAHRAQETQYF. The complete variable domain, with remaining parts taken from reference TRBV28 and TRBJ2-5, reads DVKVTQSSRYLVKRTGEKVFLECVQDMDHENMFWYRQDPGLGLRLIYFSYDVKMKEKGDIPEGYSVSREKKERFSLILESASTNQTSMYLCASSLAHRAQETQYFGPGTRLLVL.

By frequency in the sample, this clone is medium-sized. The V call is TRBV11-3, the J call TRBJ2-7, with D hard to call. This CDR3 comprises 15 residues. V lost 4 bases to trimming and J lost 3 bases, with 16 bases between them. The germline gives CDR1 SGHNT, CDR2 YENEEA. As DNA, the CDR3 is TGTGCCAGCAGCTCACGACCTCGGCTTGGCTACGAGCAGTACTTC. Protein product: CASSSRPRLGYEQYF.

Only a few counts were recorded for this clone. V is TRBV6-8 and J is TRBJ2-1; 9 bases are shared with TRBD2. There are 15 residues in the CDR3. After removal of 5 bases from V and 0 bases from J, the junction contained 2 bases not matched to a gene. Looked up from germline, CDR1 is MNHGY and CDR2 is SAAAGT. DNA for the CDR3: TGTGCCAGCAGTGTTAGCGGGGGCTCCTACAATGAGCAGTTCTTC. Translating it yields CASSVSGGSYNEQFF.

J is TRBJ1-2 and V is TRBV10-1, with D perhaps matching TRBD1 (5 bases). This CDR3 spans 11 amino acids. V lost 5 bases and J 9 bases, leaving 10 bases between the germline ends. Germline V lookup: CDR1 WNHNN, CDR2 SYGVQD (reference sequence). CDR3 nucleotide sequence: TGCGCCAGCAGTCCAGGGATACGCTACACCTTC. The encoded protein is CASSPGIRYTF.

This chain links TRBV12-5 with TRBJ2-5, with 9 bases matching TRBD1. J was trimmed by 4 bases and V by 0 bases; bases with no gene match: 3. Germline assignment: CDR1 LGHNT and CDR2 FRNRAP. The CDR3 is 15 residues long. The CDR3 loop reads CASGLVLTGGETQYF. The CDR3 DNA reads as TGTGCTAGTGGTTTGGTATTGACAGGGGGAGAGACCCAGTACTTC.

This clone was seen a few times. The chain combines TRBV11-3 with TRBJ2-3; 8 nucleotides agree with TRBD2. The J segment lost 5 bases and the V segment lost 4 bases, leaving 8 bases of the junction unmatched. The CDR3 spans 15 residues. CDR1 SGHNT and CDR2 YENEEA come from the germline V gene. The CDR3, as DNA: TGTGCCAGCAGCTCCCAGGCGGGGGGTGTAGATACGCAGTATTTT. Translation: CASSSQAGGVDTQYF.

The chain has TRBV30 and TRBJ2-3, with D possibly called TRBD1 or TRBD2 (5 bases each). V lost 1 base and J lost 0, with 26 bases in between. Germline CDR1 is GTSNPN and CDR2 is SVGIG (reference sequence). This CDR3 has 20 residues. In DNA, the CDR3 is TGTGCCTGGAGTGGCATAAAGTATTCGGGGCAGGTTTATAGCACAGATACGCAGTATTTT. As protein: CAWSGIKYSGQVYSTDTQYF.

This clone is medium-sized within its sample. The CDR3 spells CASSLYPMSGANQETQYF. The CDR3 coding sequence is TGTGCCAGCAGCTTGTATCCCATGTCGGGGGCTAACCAAGAGACCCAGTACTTC. The V and J genes are TRBV11-3 and TRBJ2-5, with D perhaps given as TRBD1 or TRBD2 (6 bases each). Looked up from germline, CDR1 is SGHNT and CDR2 is YENEEA. The CDR3 consists of 18 residues. Trimming removed 3 bases from V and 0 bases from J, with 20 bases in between.

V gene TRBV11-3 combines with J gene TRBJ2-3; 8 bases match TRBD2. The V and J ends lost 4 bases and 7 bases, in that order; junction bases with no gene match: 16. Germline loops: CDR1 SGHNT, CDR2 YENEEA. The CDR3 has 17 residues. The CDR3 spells CASSSPRASGFSYTQYF. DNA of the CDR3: TGTGCCAGCAGCTCACCAAGGGCTAGCGGGTTTAGCTATACGCAGTATTTT.

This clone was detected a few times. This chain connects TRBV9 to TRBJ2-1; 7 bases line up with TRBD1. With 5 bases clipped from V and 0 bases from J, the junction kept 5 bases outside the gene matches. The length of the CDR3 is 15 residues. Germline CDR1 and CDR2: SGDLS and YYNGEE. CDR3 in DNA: TGTGCCAGCAGTAGGGACAGCAGCTCCTACAATGAGCAGTTCTTC. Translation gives CASSRDSSSYNEQFF. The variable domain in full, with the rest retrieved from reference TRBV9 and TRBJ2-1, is DSGVTQTPKHLITATGQRVTLRCSPRSGDLSVYWYQQSLDQGLQFLIQYYNGEERAKGNILERFSAQQFPDLHSELNLSSLELGDSALYFCASSRDSSSYNEQFFGPGTRLTVL.

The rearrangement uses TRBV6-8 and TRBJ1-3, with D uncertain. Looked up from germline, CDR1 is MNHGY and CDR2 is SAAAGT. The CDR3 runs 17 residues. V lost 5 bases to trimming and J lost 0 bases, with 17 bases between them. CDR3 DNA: TGTGCCAGCAGTCGACTTGGGCAGTCTTTCTCTGGAAACACCATATATTTT. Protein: CASSRLGQSFSGNTIYF.

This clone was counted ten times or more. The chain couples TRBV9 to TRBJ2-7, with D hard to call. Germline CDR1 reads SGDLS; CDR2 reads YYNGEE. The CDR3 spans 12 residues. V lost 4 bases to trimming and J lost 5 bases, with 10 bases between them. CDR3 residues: CASSQGRNEQYF. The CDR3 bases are TGTGCCAGCAGCCAAGGACGGAACGAGCAGTACTTC.

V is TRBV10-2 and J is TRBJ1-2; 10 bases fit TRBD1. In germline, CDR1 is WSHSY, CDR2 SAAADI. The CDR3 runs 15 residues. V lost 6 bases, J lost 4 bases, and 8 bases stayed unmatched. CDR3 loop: CASREGTGVAYGYTF. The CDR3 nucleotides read TGCGCCAGCAGGGAAGGGACAGGGGTCGCCTATGGCTACACCTTC.

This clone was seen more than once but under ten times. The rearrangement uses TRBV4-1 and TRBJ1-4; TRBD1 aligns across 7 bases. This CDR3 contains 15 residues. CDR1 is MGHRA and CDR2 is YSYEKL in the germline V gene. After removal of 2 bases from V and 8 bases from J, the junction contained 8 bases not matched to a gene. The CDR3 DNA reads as TGCGCCAGCAGCCAACCCGACAGGGACGGGGAAAAACTGTTTTTT. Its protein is CASSQPDRDGEKLFF.

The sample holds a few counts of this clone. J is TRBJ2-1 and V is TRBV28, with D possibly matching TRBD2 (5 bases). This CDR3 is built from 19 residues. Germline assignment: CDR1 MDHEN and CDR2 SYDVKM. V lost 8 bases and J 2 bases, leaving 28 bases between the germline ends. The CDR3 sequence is CASPPNLALRLKTYNEQFF. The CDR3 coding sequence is TGTGCCAGCCCTCCGAATCTTGCCCTACGACTAAAAACCTACAATGAGCAGTTCTTC.

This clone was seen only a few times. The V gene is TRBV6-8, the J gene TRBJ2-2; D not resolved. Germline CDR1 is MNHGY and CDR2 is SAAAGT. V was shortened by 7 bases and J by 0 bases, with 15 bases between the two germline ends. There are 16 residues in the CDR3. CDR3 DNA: TGTGCCAGCAAGGGCTATACCCACTCGAACACCGGGGAGCTGTTTTTT. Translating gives CASKGYTHSNTGELFF.

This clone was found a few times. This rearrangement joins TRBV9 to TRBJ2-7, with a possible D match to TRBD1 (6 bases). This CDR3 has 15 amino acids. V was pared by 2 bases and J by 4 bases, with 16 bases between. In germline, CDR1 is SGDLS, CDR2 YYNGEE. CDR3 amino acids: CASSVQGNSVYEQYF. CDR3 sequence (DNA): TGTGCCAGCAGCGTCCAGGGGAATTCGGTTTACGAGCAGTACTTC.

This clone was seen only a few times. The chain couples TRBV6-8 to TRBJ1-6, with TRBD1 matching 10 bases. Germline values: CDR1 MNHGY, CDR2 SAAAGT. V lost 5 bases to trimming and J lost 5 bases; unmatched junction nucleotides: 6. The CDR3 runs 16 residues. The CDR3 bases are TGTGCCAGCAGTGGCCGTGGGACAGGGGATAATTCACCCCTCCACTTT. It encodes CASSGRGTGDNSPLHF.